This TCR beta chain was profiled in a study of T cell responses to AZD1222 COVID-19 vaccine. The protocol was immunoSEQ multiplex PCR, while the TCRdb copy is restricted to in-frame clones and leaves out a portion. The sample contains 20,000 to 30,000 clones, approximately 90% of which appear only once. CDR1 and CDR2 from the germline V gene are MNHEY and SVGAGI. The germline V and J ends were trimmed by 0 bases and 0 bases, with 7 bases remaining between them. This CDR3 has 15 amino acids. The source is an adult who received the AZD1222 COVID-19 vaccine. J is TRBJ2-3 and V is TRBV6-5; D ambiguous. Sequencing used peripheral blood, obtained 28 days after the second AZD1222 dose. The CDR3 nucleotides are TGTGCCAGCAGTTACTCTGCGGTTAGCACAGATACGCAGTATTTT. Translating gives CASSYSAVSTDTQYF.